A selection of T cell receptor beta chains follows, all from one sample in a study of Graves' ophthalmopathy and Graves' hyperthyroidism. From the multiplex PCR reads, TCRdb called clonotypes with MiXCR, one entry per CDR3 protein. The table has under 350,000 distinct CDR3 sequences, 17% seen once. Sequenced material: peripheral blood. The receptors originated from an adult man with Graves' ophthalmopathy. Both conserved end residues are part of each CDR3. The D gene is left open where the match is weak. Only some rows state a clone size, as once, few, many or a class for expanded clones.

clone_size j_call d_call v_call cdr3_nt cdr3_aa
many TRBJ2-5 TRBD2 TRBV30 TGTGCCTGGAGGGCTAGCGGACAAGAGACCCAGTACTTC CAWRASGQETQYF
NA TRBJ2-4 NA TRBV6-1 TGTGCCAGCAGTGACCGCGGCATTCAGTACTTC CASSDRGIQYF
many TRBJ2-7 TRBD1 TRBV6-1 TGTGCCAGCAGTCCGGGACAGGGGGCGGTCGAGCAGTACTTC CASSPGQGAVEQYF
many TRBJ2-7 TRBD1 TRBV20-1 TGCAGTGCTAGTCCCCTCGGGACAGCCTACGAGCAGTACTTC CSASPLGTAYEQYF
many TRBJ2-2 NA TRBV11-2 TGTGCCAGCAGCTTAGGATACGGCAGGGGGGGATTAGGCGGGGAGCTGTTTTTT CASSLGYGRGGLGGELFF
many TRBJ1-5 TRBD1 TRBV27 TGTGCCAGCAGTCCATCGACAGGGAGGCATCAGCCCCAGCATTTT CASSPSTGRHQPQHF
NA TRBJ2-5 TRBD2 TRBV6-1 TGTGCCAGCGGCGGACTAGCGGGAGGGGAGACCCAGTACTTC CASGGLAGGETQYF
many TRBJ1-5 NA TRBV11-2 TGTGCCAGCAGCCCCGCGGTAGGGCTCAATCAGCCCCAGCATTTT CASSPAVGLNQPQHF
many TRBJ2-7 TRBD1 TRBV12-3/TRBV12-4 TGTGCCAACACCAGACAGGGTGAGGATTCCGAGCAGTACTTC CANTRQGEDSEQYF
many TRBJ2-2 NA TRBV11-2 TGTGCCAGCAGCTCGGTGTGGGACACCGGGGAGCTGTTTTTT CASSSVWDTGELFF
many TRBJ2-2 NA TRBV5-1 TGCGCCAGCAGCTCCGGGACAATAAACACCGGGGAGCTGTTTTTT CASSSGTINTGELFF
many TRBJ2-5 TRBD2 TRBV18 TGTGCCAGCTCACCGCAACGACTAGCAGGAGAGACCCAGTACTTC CASSPQRLAGETQYF
many TRBJ1-1 NA TRBV2 TGTGCCAGCAGTGACTTTCGGGCGGATTTGAACACTGAAGCTTTCTTT CASSDFRADLNTEAFF
many TRBJ2-7 TRBD1 TRBV12-3/TRBV12-4 TGTGCCAGCACTTTGCGGACAGGGGTGGGAGAGCAGTACTTC CASTLRTGVGEQYF
many TRBJ1-1 NA TRBV6-5 TGTGCCAGCAGTTACGTCAGGATGAACACTGAAGCTTTCTTT CASSYVRMNTEAFF
few TRBJ1-5 NA TRBV20-1 TGCAGTGCTAGAGTTCGAAGAGGGGACCACAATCAGCCCCAGCATTTT CSARVRRGDHNQPQHF
many TRBJ1-1 NA TRBV6-2/TRBV6-3 TGTGCCAGCAGCGGGATGGGGCTAACTGAAGCTTTCTTT CASSGMGLTEAFF
few TRBJ2-7 TRBD1 TRBV6-5 TGTGCCAGCAGTTTTTCAGGGGGCGGCGAGCAGTACTTC CASSFSGGGEQYF
many TRBJ1-6 NA TRBV12-3/TRBV12-4 TGTGCCAGCAGCGGCACAGGGCTTCATTCACCCCTCCACTTT CASSGTGLHSPLHF
NA TRBJ1-2 TRBD1 TRBV18 TGTGCCAGCTCACCACCGACAGGGGGCCATGGCTACACCTTC CASSPPTGGHGYTF
many TRBJ2-7 NA TRBV6-1 TGTGCCAGCAGTGCAGATCTTTCCTACGAGCAGTACTTC CASSADLSYEQYF
many TRBJ1-1 NA TRBV28 TGTGCCAGCAGTACGGCACAGGCGTTAGGGGACACTGAAGCTTTCTTT CASSTAQALGDTEAFF
few TRBJ2-5 NA TRBV7-2 TGTGCCAGCATCATACTGAGGGAGACCCAGTACTTC CASIILRETQYF
NA TRBJ1-1 NA TRBV27 TGTGCCAGCAGTTTTTCAGGGTCGATTAGGATAACTGAAGCTTTCTTT CASSFSGSIRITEAFF
many TRBJ1-1 NA TRBV30 TGTGCCTGGAGTCAGGGGACACTGGACACTGAAGCTTTCTTT CAWSQGTLDTEAFF
many TRBJ2-5 TRBD2 TRBV7-2 TGTGCCAGCACCCCCCGCGGGACGGGGGGGGAGACCCAGTACTTC CASTPRGTGGETQYF
many TRBJ1-1 TRBD1 TRBV9 TGTGCCAGCAGCCCCCGGACAGGGAGAGGCACTGAAGCTTTCTTT CASSPRTGRGTEAFF
NA TRBJ1-1 NA TRBV2 TGTGCCAGCAGGCACGGAGGGCACACTGAAGCTTTCTTT CASRHGGHTEAFF
many TRBJ2-7 NA TRBV30 TGTGCCGTAGGGGGATCCTACGAGCAGTACTTC CAVGGSYEQYF
many TRBJ1-2 NA TRBV15 TGTGCCACCAGCAGAGATGGCAGGGTTTCCTATGGCTACACCTTC CATSRDGRVSYGYTF
many TRBJ1-5 NA TRBV6-5 TGTGCCAGCACCGAATGGGGTAGTCAGCCCCAGCATTTT CASTEWGSQPQHF
many TRBJ1-6 NA TRBV2 TGTGCCAGCAGTGAACAGTATAATTCACCCCTCCACTTT CASSEQYNSPLHF
few TRBJ1-1 NA TRBV12-3/TRBV12-4 TGTGCCAGCAGCGCCCTCTGGGACGGTTTGAACACTGAAGCTTTCTTT CASSALWDGLNTEAFF
many TRBJ2-5 NA TRBV2 TGTGCCAGCAGTGATCCATTTAGCGCCCCGCCCGGATGGGCCCAGTACTTC CASSDPFSAPPGWAQYF
NA TRBJ2-5 TRBD1 TRBV18 TGTGCCAGCTCACCAAACCAGGACAGGGGGCTAGAGACCCAGTACTTC CASSPNQDRGLETQYF
many TRBJ1-2 TRBD1 TRBV5-4 TGTGCCAGCCGCACGCAGGGACAGGGGGCATGGGGCTACACCTTC CASRTQGQGAWGYTF
NA TRBJ1-1 NA TRBV20-1 TGCAGTGCTAGGGGGCGGTCGGTGAACACTGAAGCTTGCTTT CSARGRSVNTEACF